This T cell receptor beta chain was identified in a study of beta chain features in type 1 diabetes. Germline V gives CDR1 GTSNPN, CDR2 SVGIG (reference sequence). The CDR3 totals 14 residues. The V gene lost 7 bases and the J gene lost 0 bases, with 16 bases spanning the gap. A CD45RO/CCR7/CD25/CD127/CD95/CD27 panel sorted naive, central memory, regulatory and stem cell-like memory CD4+ cells. In the case of this clone: Its antigen is currently unknown.

Overall study findings and caveats: Among all four CD4+ subsets, Type 1 diabetes patients had TCRB CDR3s that were moderately but significantly shorter.

cDNA synthesis used the whole RNA isolate, giving expressed TCRB sequences. Samples of naive, central memory and regulatory T cells yielded a mean of about 3.9 million reads. This table comes from immunoSEQ multiplex PCR, and its TCRdb copy is limited to in-frame clones, with some not included. The repertoire consists of fewer than 350,000 clones, with 14% to 15% occurring once and the leading ten covering less than 0.02%. The TCR sequence derives from a man aged 18 to 35 with type 1 diabetes. Specimen: naive CD4+ T cells from blood. The genes are TRBV30 and TRBJ2-7, with D hard to call. This CDR3 is CASRALTNSYEQYF. CDR3 nucleotide sequence: TGTGCCTCCCGCGCACTTACCAACTCCTACGAGCAGTACTTC. The whole variable domain, filled in from reference TRBV30 and TRBJ2-7, reads SQTIHQWPATLVQPVGSPLSLECTVEGTSNPNLYWYRQAAGRGLQLLFYSVGIGQISSEVPQNLSASRPQDRQFILSSKKLLLSDSGFYLCASRALTNSYEQYFGPGTRLTVT.